This record looks at one TCR beta chain sequence and its context. This receptor's antigen is unknown. Qualities for individual bases were not recorded, and no much larger clone is one base off. This entry belongs to a study of blood T cell repertoires in COVID-19 (dated by TCRdb to about 2020). Study-wide context: Samples covering the acute and convalescent phases of COVID-19 were provided by collaborators in the United States, Italy and Spain. The dataset comprised deeply sampled blood TCRbeta repertoires from subjects exposed to, actively infected with, or recovered from COVID-19. Where HLA class I and class II types were available, the types were taken from metadata supplied by the sample provider, not from assay-based typing. The prospective study material was composed of cDNA or gDNA derived from T cells, B-cell-depleted T cells, or PBMCs. Nearly every sample came with metadata listing a de-identified subject ID, COVID-19 status, age in years and sex. A freely available public database, intended as a resource for researchers studying the immune response to SARS-CoV-2, is where the repertoires were released. The samples were drawn from two sources: the first 160 participants of the ongoing ImmuneRACE study, and 950 to 1,500 subjects contributed by 6 global collaborators. What the authors observed across the whole study: The amount of clinical and demographic metadata varied by source and participant and was provided uncurated.

Enrolling through a virtual design, the prospective study's participants ranged in age from roughly 18 to 90 years and lived across some 22 United States geographic areas. Cohort assignment in the prospective study relied on participant-reported clinical history from a screening survey and a study questionnaire. Each participant in the prospective study had whole blood, serum and a nasopharyngeal or oropharyngeal swab collected by mobile phlebotomists. Over a roughly two-month period, participants in the prospective study had the option of providing additional blood draws and questionnaires. Prospective study blood samples were shipped either frozen or at room temperature before DNA extraction. TCRbeta CDR3 regions were amplified from genomic DNA using the immunoSEQ Assay, a bias-controlled multiplex PCR. Per the original workflow: The number of nucleated cells in each sample was estimated from the amplification of reference gene primers within the assay. Sequence reads were collapsed and filtered to measure the absolute abundance of every unique TCRbeta CDR3 rearrangement. For each sample, productive Simpson clonality was calculated by taking the square root of Simpson's diversity index across productive rearrangements. In its TCRdb copy, this immuneACCESS table keeps in-frame sequences only and misses some clones. Where compared with another copy, unresolved V genes explain less than half of these, and the others have no known cause. The V and J calls and clone size were taken over from that table, and D and trimming were inferred from the DNA. For this sample there are around 450,000 clones; roughly 87% appear just once. The top ten clones comprise almost 2% of the sample.

This sequence originates from a woman between 18 and 29 years old with acute COVID-19. Sample: PBMCs or T cells enriched from blood (not recorded which).

The nucleotides read TGTGCCAGCAGGTCCGGACAGGGGAAAGGGAGCTCTGGAAACACCATATATTTT. This gives the protein CASRSGQGKGSSGNTIYF. This chain is built from TRBV28 and TRBJ1-3; 9 bases in between match TRBD1. CDR1 and CDR2, looked up from the germline V gene, are MDHEN and SYDVKM. The CDR3 has 18 amino acids, counting the end cysteine and phenylalanine. The retained sequence is limited to the CDR3, 54 bases, with the frame set at the first base. Relative to germline, V is missing 6 bases and J is missing 0 bases, with 12 bases of the junction outside any gene match.